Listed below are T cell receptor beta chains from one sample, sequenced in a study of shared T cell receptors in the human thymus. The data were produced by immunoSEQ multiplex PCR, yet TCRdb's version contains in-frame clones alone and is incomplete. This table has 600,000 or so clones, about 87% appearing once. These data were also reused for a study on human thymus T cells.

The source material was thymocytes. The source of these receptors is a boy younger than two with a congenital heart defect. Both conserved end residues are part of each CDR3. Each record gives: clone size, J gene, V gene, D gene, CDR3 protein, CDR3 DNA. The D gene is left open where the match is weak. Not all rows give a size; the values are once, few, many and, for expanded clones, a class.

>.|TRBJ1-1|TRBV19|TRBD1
CASSISGGEMNTEAFF
TGTGCCAGTAGTATCTCAGGGGGCGAAATGAACACTGAAGCTTTCTTT
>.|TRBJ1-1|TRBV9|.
CASSAGRGAEIGGAFF
TGTGCCAGCAGCGCGGGGCGGGGGGCGGAAATTGGAGGAGCTTTCTTT
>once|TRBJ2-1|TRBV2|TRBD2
CASSMREGTPSGARGNEQFF
TGTGCCAGCAGTATGCGAGAGGGGACCCCTAGCGGGGCCCGGGGGAATGAGCAGTTCTTC
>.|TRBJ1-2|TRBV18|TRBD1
CASSPRDRGRWNYGYTF
TGTGCCAGCTCTCCCCGGGACAGGGGACGGTGGAACTATGGCTACACCTTC
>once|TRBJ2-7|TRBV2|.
CASSAAGQRHEQYF
TGTGCCAGCAGCGCCGCGGGGCAGCGTCACGAGCAGTACTTC
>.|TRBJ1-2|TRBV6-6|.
CASSPSGGYTF
TGTGCCAGCAGTCCTTCCGGGGGCTACACCTTC
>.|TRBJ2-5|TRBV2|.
CASRDKQGGTQYF
TGTGCCAGCAGAGATAAACAGGGTGGGACCCAGTACTTC
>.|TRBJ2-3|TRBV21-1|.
CASSSPDYTDTQYF
TGTGCCAGCAGCAGCCCGGACTACACAGATACGCAGTATTTT
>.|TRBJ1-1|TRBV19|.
CASSRIRTYDRPMNTEAFF
TGTGCCAGTAGTCGGATAAGGACCTACGACAGGCCTATGAACACTGAAGCTTTCTTT
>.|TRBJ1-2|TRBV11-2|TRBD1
CASSFPEGTGHGYTF
TGTGCCAGCAGCTTCCCGGAGGGGACAGGACATGGCTACACCTTC
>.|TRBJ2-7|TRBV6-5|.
CASSRKTAPGEQYF
TGTGCCAGCAGCCGGAAGACCGCCCCAGGCGAGCAGTACTTC
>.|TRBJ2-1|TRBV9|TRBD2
CASSLEIAGGHNEQFF
TGTGCCAGCAGCCTAGAGATAGCGGGGGGACACAATGAGCAGTTCTTC
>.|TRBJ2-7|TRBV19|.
CASSIGAIPYEQYF
TGTGCCAGTAGTATAGGGGCCATCCCCTACGAGCAGTACTTC
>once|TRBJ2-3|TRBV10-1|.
CASSESTPEGLHTDTQYF
TGCGCCAGCAGTGAGTCTACACCCGAGGGACTCCACACAGATACGCAGTATTTT
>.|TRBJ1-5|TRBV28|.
CASSSRIRVNGRQPQHF
TGTGCCAGCAGTTCTCGTATTAGAGTTAACGGTCGTCAGCCCCAGCATTTT
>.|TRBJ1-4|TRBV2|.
CASSGFAGANEKLFF
TGTGCCAGCAGTGGATTCGCAGGGGCTAATGAAAAACTGTTTTTT
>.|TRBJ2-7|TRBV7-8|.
CASSWQGTEQYF
TGTGCCAGCAGCTGGCAGGGCACCGAGCAGTACTTC
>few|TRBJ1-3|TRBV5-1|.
CASSLGESLSSGNTIYF
TGCGCCAGCAGCTTGGGGGAGAGCTTAAGCTCTGGAAACACCATATATTTT
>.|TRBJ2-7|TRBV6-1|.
CASSEFTLRDTHYEQYF
TGTGCCAGCAGTGAATTTACTCTCCGGGACACCCACTACGAGCAGTACTTC
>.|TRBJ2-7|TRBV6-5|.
CASSYRPSGPTYEQYF
TGTGCCAGCAGTTACCGACCCAGCGGGCCTACCTACGAGCAGTACTTC
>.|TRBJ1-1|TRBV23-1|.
CASSRKGCTEAFF
TGCGCCAGCAGTCGGAAGGGGTGCACTGAAGCTTTCTTT
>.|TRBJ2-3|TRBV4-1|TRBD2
CASSHRRTSAKDTQYF
TGCGCCAGCAGCCACCGGCGGACTAGCGCGAAAGATACGCAGTATTTT
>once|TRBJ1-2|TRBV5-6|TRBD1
CASRGQGNGYTF
TGTGCCAGCAGAGGACAGGGGAATGGCTACACCTTC
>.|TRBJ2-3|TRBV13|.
CASSSGAGDTQYF
TGTGCCAGCAGCTCCGGAGCCGGAGATACGCAGTATTTT
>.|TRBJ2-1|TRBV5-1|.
CASSLLGGPNSYNEQFF
TGCGCCAGCAGCTTACTCGGCGGGCCAAACTCCTACAATGAGCAGTTCTTC
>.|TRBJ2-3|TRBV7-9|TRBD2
CASSSLTSGPKDTQYF
TGTGCCAGCAGCTCTTTGACTAGCGGACCTAAGGATACGCAGTATTTT
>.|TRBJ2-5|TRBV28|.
CASSSGWGTQYF
TGTGCCAGCAGTTCAGGGTGGGGGACCCAGTACTTC
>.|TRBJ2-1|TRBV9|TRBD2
CASSVVPGLAGVEPYNEQFF
TGTGCCAGCAGCGTAGTCCCGGGACTAGCGGGGGTTGAGCCCTACAATGAGCAGTTCTTC
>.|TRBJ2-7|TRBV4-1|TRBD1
CASSQEGQGANEQYF
TGCGCCAGCAGCCAAGAAGGACAGGGGGCTAACGAGCAGTACTTC
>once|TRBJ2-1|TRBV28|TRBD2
CASSLRRTSGYNEQFF
TGTGCCAGCAGTTTGAGGCGGACTAGCGGATACAATGAGCAGTTCTTC
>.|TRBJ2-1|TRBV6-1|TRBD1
CASSPGTVNEQFF
TGTGCCAGCAGCCCTGGGACAGTCAATGAGCAGTTCTTC
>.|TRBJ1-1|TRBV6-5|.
CASNPDTLNTEAFF
TGTGCCAGCAACCCGGACACACTGAACACTGAAGCTTTCTTT
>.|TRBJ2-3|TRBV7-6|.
CASSLSDPAYNLTDTQYF
TGTGCCAGCAGCTTAAGCGATCCAGCCTATAACCTCACAGATACGCAGTATTTT
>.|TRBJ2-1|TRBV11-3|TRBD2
CASSLPSGTENEQFF
TGTGCCAGCAGCTTACCTAGCGGGACCGAGAATGAGCAGTTCTTC
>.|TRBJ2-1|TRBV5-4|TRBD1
CASSIPKGDRSYNEQFF
TGTGCCAGCAGCATACCAAAGGGGGACAGATCCTACAATGAGCAGTTCTTC
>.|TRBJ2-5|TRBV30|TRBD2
CAWSVRRGAHETQYF
TGTGCCTGGAGTGTACGGCGGGGGGCCCACGAGACCCAGTACTTC
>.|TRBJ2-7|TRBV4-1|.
CASSQERWANSYEQYF
TGCGCCAGCAGCCAGGAAAGGTGGGCTAATTCCTACGAGCAGTACTTC
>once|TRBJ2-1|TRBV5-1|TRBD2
CASSIGLAGGPNEQFF
TGCGCCAGCAGCATTGGACTAGCGGGAGGGCCAAATGAGCAGTTCTTC
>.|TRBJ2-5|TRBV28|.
CASSLGQLETQYF
TGTGCCAGCAGTCTAGGACAGCTGGAGACCCAGTACTTC
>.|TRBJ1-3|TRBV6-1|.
CASSAPRAQAQAGNTIYF
TGTGCCAGCAGTGCGCCCAGGGCCCAGGCCCAAGCTGGAAACACCATATATTTT
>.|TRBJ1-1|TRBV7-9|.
CASSQNTEAFF
TGTGCCAGCAGCCAGAACACTGAAGCTTTCTTT
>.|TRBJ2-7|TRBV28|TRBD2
CASRLRTSGYSYEQYF
TGTGCCAGCAGACTACGGACTAGCGGCTACTCCTACGAGCAGTACTTC
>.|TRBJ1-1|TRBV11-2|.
CASSLAWGVAAGTEAFF
TGTGCCAGCAGCTTAGCTTGGGGAGTTGCCGCGGGGACTGAAGCTTTCTTT
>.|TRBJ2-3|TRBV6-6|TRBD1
CASSYHGQGPDTQYF
TGTGCCAGCAGCTACCACGGACAGGGACCAGATACGCAGTATTTT
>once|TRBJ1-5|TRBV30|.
CAWSSGKYQPQHF
TGTGCCTGGAGCTCAGGGAAATATCAGCCCCAGCATTTT
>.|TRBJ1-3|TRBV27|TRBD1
CASRKTGPGNTIYF
TGTGCCAGCAGAAAGACAGGGCCTGGAAACACCATATATTTT
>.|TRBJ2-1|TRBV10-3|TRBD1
CAIRVAGTGALWDEQFF
TGTGCCATCAGGGTGGCCGGGACAGGGGCCCTATGGGATGAGCAGTTCTTC
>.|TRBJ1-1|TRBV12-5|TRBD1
CASGLPRTGGHTEAFF
TGTGCTAGTGGTTTGCCCCGGACAGGGGGCCACACTGAAGCTTTCTTT
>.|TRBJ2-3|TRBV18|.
CASSPLTYTDTQYF
TGTGCCAGCTCACCACTAACCTACACAGATACGCAGTATTTT
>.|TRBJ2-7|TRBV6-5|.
CASSPAGMAYEEQYF
TGTGCCAGCAGTCCCGCGGGAATGGCGTACGAGGAGCAGTACTTC
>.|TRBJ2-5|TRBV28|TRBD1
CASRCTQGVRETQYF
TGTGCCAGCAGATGCACCCAGGGGGTTAGGGAGACCCAGTACTTC
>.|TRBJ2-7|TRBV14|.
CASSPQGLPYEQYF
TGTGCCAGCAGCCCCCAGGGGCTCCCCTACGAGCAGTACTTC
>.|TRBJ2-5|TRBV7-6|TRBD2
CASSLNGLAKETQYF
TGTGCCAGCAGCTTAAACGGACTAGCGAAAGAGACCCAGTACTTC
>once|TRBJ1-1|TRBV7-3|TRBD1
CASSLVQGESEAFF
TGTGCCAGCAGCTTGGTCCAGGGGGAATCTGAAGCTTTCTTT
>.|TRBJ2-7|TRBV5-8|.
CASSSLDRYYEQYF
TGTGCCAGCAGCTCCCTCGACAGATACTACGAGCAGTACTTC
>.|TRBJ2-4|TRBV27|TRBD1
CASSPRTGKNIQYF
TGTGCCAGCAGTCCGAGGACAGGGAAAAACATTCAGTACTTC
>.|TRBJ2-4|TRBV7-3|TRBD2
CASSPGLAGGAKNIQYF
TGTGCCAGCAGCCCGGGGCTAGCGGGGGGGGCCAAAAACATTCAGTACTTC
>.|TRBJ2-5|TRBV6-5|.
CASSSGKSLFQETQYF
TGTGCCAGCAGTTCGGGGAAAAGTTTGTTTCAAGAGACCCAGTACTTC